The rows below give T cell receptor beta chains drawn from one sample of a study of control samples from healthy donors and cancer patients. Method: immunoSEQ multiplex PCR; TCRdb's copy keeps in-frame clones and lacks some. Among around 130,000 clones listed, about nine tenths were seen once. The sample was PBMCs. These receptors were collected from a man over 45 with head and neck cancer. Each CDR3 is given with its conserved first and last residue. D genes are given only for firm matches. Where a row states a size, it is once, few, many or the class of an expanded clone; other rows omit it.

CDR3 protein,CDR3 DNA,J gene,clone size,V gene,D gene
CASSERQMTDTGELFF,TGCGCCAGCAGTGAGAGACAGATGACGGACACCGGGGAGCTGTTTTTT,TRBJ2-2,.,TRBV10-1,.
CASSPEAGIYNEQFF,TGTGCCAGCAGCCCAGAAGCGGGGATCTACAATGAGCAGTTCTTC,TRBJ2-1,.,TRBV3-1/TRBV3-2,TRBD2
CASSLSGILSYNSPLHF,TGTGCCAGCAGTTTATCCGGGATCCTCTCCTATAATTCACCCCTCCACTTT,TRBJ1-6,.,TRBV27,.
CASSLRGRDEQFF,TGTGCCAGCAGTTTAAGGGGTAGGGATGAGCAGTTCTTC,TRBJ2-1,.,TRBV12-3/TRBV12-4,.
CASSPKTEAFF,TGTGCCAGCAGCCCAAAAACTGAAGCTTTCTTT,TRBJ1-1,.,TRBV11-2,.
CASSPGTGGAWETQYF,TGTGCCAGCTCACCCGGGACAGGGGGCGCTTGGGAGACCCAGTACTTC,TRBJ2-5,.,TRBV18,TRBD1
CASSRTSGAGTTYNEQFF,TGTGCCAGCAGCAGGACTAGCGGGGCGGGTACGACCTACAATGAGCAGTTCTTC,TRBJ2-1,.,TRBV21-1,.
CASSLVGGAAGYTF,TGTGCCAGCAGCTTAGTGGGAGGGGCAGCTGGCTACACCTTC,TRBJ1-2,.,TRBV7-9,.
CSAVLFLRTGPNTGELFF,TGCAGCGCTGTATTGTTCCTGAGGACAGGGCCGAACACCGGGGAGCTGTTTTTT,TRBJ2-2,once,TRBV29-1,TRBD1
CASSLRLASHEQFF,TGTGCCAGCAGCTTAAGGCTAGCGAGTCATGAGCAGTTCTTC,TRBJ2-1,.,TRBV11-2,.
CASSLASGVNNEQFF,TGTGCCAGCAGCTTAGCTAGCGGGGTTAACAATGAGCAGTTCTTC,TRBJ2-1,.,TRBV11-3,TRBD2
CASSSQATQYF,TGTGCCAGCAGCTCGCAGGCGACCCAGTACTTC,TRBJ2-5,once,TRBV7-6,.
CASSLGTHEQFF,TGTGCCAGCAGTCTAGGGACTCATGAGCAGTTCTTC,TRBJ2-1,.,TRBV12-3/TRBV12-4,.
CASSLGQTNQPQHF,TGTGCCAGCAGCCTGGGACAAACCAATCAGCCCCAGCATTTT,TRBJ1-5,.,TRBV9,.
CASSLGAGGPYEQYF,TGTGCCAGCAGTCTGGGAGCGGGAGGGCCCTACGAGCAGTACTTC,TRBJ2-7,.,TRBV7-2,TRBD2
CASSRWADTQYF,TGTGCCAGCAGCCGATGGGCAGATACGCAGTATTTT,TRBJ2-3,.,TRBV3-1/TRBV3-2,.
CASSLDTDREKQFF,TGTGCCAGCAGCTTAGATACGGACAGGGAAAAGCAGTTCTTC,TRBJ2-1,.,TRBV11-2,TRBD1
CASSPQGADNQPQHF,TGTGCCAGCTCACCACAGGGGGCGGACAATCAGCCCCAGCATTTT,TRBJ1-5,.,TRBV18,TRBD1
CASSPGWGRYEQYF,TGTGCCAGCAGCCCGGGGTGGGGGAGGTACGAGCAGTACTTC,TRBJ2-7,.,TRBV5-4,.
CASSLGGPGTPTYEQYF,TGCGCCAGCAGCTTGGGCGGGCCCGGGACACCGACCTACGAGCAGTACTTC,TRBJ2-7,.,TRBV5-1,.
CASMRNNNPYEQYF,TGTGCCAGCATGAGGAATAATAACCCATACGAGCAGTACTTC,TRBJ2-7,.,TRBV28,.
CASSLRETGDAFF,TGTGCCAGCAGCCTCCGGGAGACAGGAGATGCTTTCTTT,TRBJ1-1,.,TRBV7-9,.
CASRSGQETYEQYF,TGTGCCAGCCGGTCGGGACAGGAGACCTACGAGCAGTACTTC,TRBJ2-7,.,TRBV28,TRBD1
CSVNSGTAYGYTF,TGCAGCGTTAATTCCGGGACAGCCTATGGCTACACCTTC,TRBJ1-2,.,TRBV29-1,TRBD1
CASSLFRGAGANVLTF,TGTGCCAGCAGTTTATTTAGGGGGGCTGGGGCCAACGTCCTGACTTTC,TRBJ2-6,.,TRBV28,.
CASSLDSRDIQYF,TGTGCCAGCTCCCTAGACAGCAGGGACATTCAGTACTTC,TRBJ2-4,.,TRBV12-3/TRBV12-4,.
CASSQTQGFDYGYTF,TGCGCCAGCAGCCAAACACAGGGTTTCGACTATGGCTACACCTTC,TRBJ1-2,few,TRBV4-1,.
CATRTGDNTGELFF,TGTGCCACGAGGACAGGGGATAACACCGGGGAGCTGTTTTTT,TRBJ2-2,.,TRBV28,TRBD1
CASTREAGGYTF,TGTGCCAGCACCAGGGAGGCGGGCGGCTACACCTTC,TRBJ1-2,.,TRBV9,.
CSVRRDRGGAFF,TGCAGCGTTCGAAGGGACCGAGGTGGAGCTTTCTTT,TRBJ1-1,.,TRBV29-1,.
CASSEHEDTTSPLHF,TGTGCCAGCAGTGAACATGAGGACACCACTTCACCCCTCCACTTT,TRBJ1-6,.,TRBV2,.
CASNVRGPSSGNTIYF,TGTGCCAGCAATGTTAGAGGGCCCAGCTCTGGAAACACCATATATTTT,TRBJ1-3,once,TRBV2,.
CASSLGGENEQYF,TGTGCCAGCAGCTTAGGGGGGGAGAACGAGCAGTACTTC,TRBJ2-7,.,TRBV11-3,.
CASSLLGDPQGEQYF,TGTGCCAGCAGTTTATTGGGGGACCCCCAAGGCGAGCAGTACTTC,TRBJ2-7,once,TRBV27,.
CASSPRQTQETQYF,TGTGCCAGCAGTCCAAGACAGACCCAAGAGACCCAGTACTTC,TRBJ2-5,.,TRBV14,.
CASSQDGGGSSYEQYF,TGTGCCAGCAGCCAAGATGGCGGCGGGAGCTCCTACGAGCAGTACTTC,TRBJ2-7,.,TRBV3-1/TRBV3-2,TRBD2
CASSLAGPRSYEQYF,TGCGCCAGCAGCTTGGCCGGACCCCGCTCCTACGAGCAGTACTTC,TRBJ2-7,.,TRBV5-1,.
CASGKGQGYTGELFF,TGCGCCAGCGGAAAAGGACAGGGGTACACCGGGGAGCTGTTTTTT,TRBJ2-2,.,TRBV10-1,TRBD1
CASSRGAGQPQHF,TGTGCCAGCAGTCGGGGGGCAGGACAGCCCCAGCATTTT,TRBJ1-5,.,TRBV12-3/TRBV12-4,.
CASSIRGQYNQPQHF,TGTGCCAGTAGTATAAGGGGACAGTACAATCAGCCCCAGCATTTT,TRBJ1-5,.,TRBV19,TRBD1
CASSWPTSGSSNEQFF,TGCGCCAGCAGCTGGCCGACTAGCGGGAGTTCTAATGAGCAGTTCTTC,TRBJ2-1,.,TRBV5-1,TRBD2
CASSFGTDINQPQHF,TGTGCCAGCAGCTTCGGGACAGACATCAATCAGCCCCAGCATTTT,TRBJ1-5,.,TRBV5-8,TRBD1
CASSQEVRQGNQPQHF,TGTGCCAGCAGCCAAGAGGTGAGGCAGGGGAATCAGCCCCAGCATTTT,TRBJ1-5,.,TRBV4-2,.
CSAWDRAYQETQYF,TGCAGCGCCTGGGACAGGGCCTACCAAGAGACCCAGTACTTC,TRBJ2-5,.,TRBV29-1,TRBD1
CASRTLAETYNEQFF,TGTGCCAGCAGGACCCTAGCGGAAACCTACAATGAGCAGTTCTTC,TRBJ2-1,.,TRBV27,TRBD2
CASSDSYIQYF,TGTGCCAGCAGTGATAGCTACATTCAGTACTTC,TRBJ2-4,.,TRBV25-1,.
CASSYRTANTEAFF,TGTGCCAGCAGTTATAGGACCGCGAACACTGAAGCTTTCTTT,TRBJ1-1,once,TRBV6-5,.